The 31 T cell receptor beta chains below come from one sample, sequenced in a study of T-cell memory formation after mild COVID-19 (dated by TCRdb to about 2021). Library construction relied on 5' RACE. The instrument was an Illumina NovaSeq 6000. Using fastp trimming at Q25 and MiXCR clonotype assembly, TCRdb reanalyzed the public sequencing data and kept in-frame beta chains. When rows share a CDR3 protein, they turn into one entry using the most common DNA and genes. This sample comprises 400,000 to 450,000 distinct CDR3 sequences, 18% of them detected only once. The ten most abundant clones make up approximately 21% of the sample. The specimen was PBMCs or a T cell subset sorted from them (not recorded which). The source of these receptors is a man between 18 and 29 years old who had mild COVID-19 (a few samples of this study predate the infection). The sample titles of this study are shuffled in the database, so cell type and time point are left out; the donor was told from shared clones.

The rearrangement uses TRBV5-4 and TRBJ1-2; TRBD1 aligns across 7 bases. Trimming at V came to 4 bases and at J to 8 bases, leaving 11 bases not matched to a gene. The CDR3 has 14 amino acids. Germline V gives CDR1 SGHNT, CDR2 YYREEE (reference sequence). CDR3 DNA: TGTGCCAGCAGCCAGGGGGTGTGGCAATCCGGCTACACCTTC. This gives the protein CASSQGVWQSGYTF.

This clonotype was seen a few times. The CDR3 DNA follows: TGTGCCAGCAGCAACCAGGGGGCGGGAACTGAAGCTTTCTTT. Amino acid sequence: CASSNQGAGTEAFF. The chain links TRBV5-4 to TRBJ1-1; TRBD1 matches at 8 bases. Germline V lookup: CDR1 SGHNT, CDR2 YYREEE (reference sequence). There are 14 residues in the CDR3. Trimming took 4 bases from V and 5 from J; bases not matched to a gene: 7.

This clonotype was seen more than once but under ten times. This chain uses TRBV7-9 with TRBJ1-6; 7 bases fit TRBD1. CDR3 length: 12 residues. The ends lost 8 bases at V and 5 bases at J; junction bases unmatched: 0. Germline assignment: CDR1 SEHNR and CDR2 FQNEAQ (reference sequence). The CDR3 region has the DNA TGTGCCAGCGGACAGGATAATTCACCCCTCCACTTT. Translating gives CASGQDNSPLHF.

The rearrangement links TRBV6-5 to TRBJ1-6, with TRBD1 identical over 8 bases. The germline V gene encodes CDR1 MNHEY and CDR2 SVGAGI. Trimming at V came to 0 bases and at J to 8 bases, leaving 3 bases not matched to a gene. This CDR3 is 15 amino acids long. As DNA, the CDR3 is TGTGCCAGCAGTTACTCCGGGACAGGATATTCACCCCTCCACTTT. Encoded protein: CASSYSGTGYSPLHF.

There are a few counts of this clonotype. J is TRBJ1-3 and V is TRBV6-2 or TRBV6-3; D not certain. Germline-derived CDR1 and CDR2 are MNHEY and SVGEGT. Trimming shortened V by 7 bases and J by 0 bases, and 16 bases separated the two germline ends. This CDR3 is built from 16 residues. CDR3 protein: CASTSPGRVSGNTIYF. The CDR3 bases are TGTGCCAGCACCTCCCCCGGACGTGTCTCTGGAAACACCATATATTTT.

This chain joins TRBV27 and TRBJ1-4; D is uncertain. The V end was cut by 2 bases, the J end by 5 bases, with 12 bases between. CDR1 and CDR2 from the germline V gene are MNHEY and SMNVEV (reference sequence). The CDR3 runs to 15 residues. As DNA, the CDR3 is TGTGCCAGCAGTTTAGTAAGGGTCGGAAATGAAAAACTGTTTTTT. As protein: CASSLVRVGNEKLFF.

This clonotype was observed a handful of times. V usage is TRBV6-5 and J usage is TRBJ2-7, with unresolved D. V dropped 0 bases and J dropped 6 bases, with 6 bases sitting between them. Germline V lookup: CDR1 MNHEY, CDR2 SVGAGI. This CDR3 is 12 amino acids long. The CDR3 DNA reads TGTGCCAGCAGTTACTCGAAGGGCGAGCAGTACTTC. As protein: CASSYSKGEQYF.

This clonotype appeared once. J is TRBJ2-7 and V is TRBV12-3 or TRBV12-4, with a tentative D call TRBD1 (5 bases). The V end lost 3 bases, the J end lost 10 bases, and 10 bases lay between the germline ends. The CDR3 is 11 amino acids. The CDR3: CASSFDSIQYF. CDR3 DNA sequence: TGTGCCAGCAGTTTCGACAGTATACAGTACTTC.

This clonotype was picked up many times. The rearrangement uses TRBV7-6 and TRBJ2-1; 7 bases line up with TRBD1. Germline CDR1 and CDR2: SGHVS and FNYEAQ. The CDR3 spans 14 residues. V shed 11 bases and J 2 bases; nucleotides not matched to a gene: 9. This CDR3 is CAGSRGPAYNEQFF. For the CDR3, the DNA is TGTGCCGGGTCTAGGGGGCCAGCCTACAATGAGCAGTTCTTC.

There are many counts of this clonotype. The V call is TRBV11-2, the J call TRBJ2-3; 8 bases map to TRBD2. Germline values: CDR1 SGHAT, CDR2 FQNNGV. The V segment lost 5 bases and the J segment 4 bases; nucleotides outside the gene matches: 8. The CDR3 consists of 15 residues. The CDR3 nucleotides are TGTGCCAGCAGCCTCTCGGGACTAGATTCAGATACGCAGTATTTT. Its protein product is CASSLSGLDSDTQYF.

This clonotype came up a few times. The chain is built from TRBV30 and TRBJ2-3; D is uncertain. This CDR3 contains 16 residues. Trimming removed 0 bases from V and 0 bases from J, with 13 bases in between. CDR1 and CDR2 (germline): GTSNPN, SVGIG (reference sequence). CDR3 amino acids: CAWSVRKPLSTDTQYF. The CDR3 DNA follows: TGTGCCTGGAGTGTACGAAAGCCTCTAAGCACAGATACGCAGTATTTT.

This clonotype has at least ten counts. It is unclear where the CDR3 begins or ends on the DNA, so no DNA is shown, and the CDR3 is as TCRdb lists it. The V gene is TRBV21-1, the J gene TRBJ1-5. TRBV21-1 is marked as a pseudogene. A total of 13 residues make up the CDR3, ends included. CDR3 sequence reads: CASWADGNQPQHF.

This clonotype has just a few counts. The chain links TRBV9 to TRBJ1-3, with D possibly being TRBD1 (5 bases). Germline loops: CDR1 SGDLS, CDR2 YYNGEE. V was trimmed by 0 bases and J by 1 base, leaving 11 bases between them. The CDR3 runs 16 residues. CDR3 nucleotide sequence: TGTGCCAGCAGCGTAGCTAATCCAGGGTCTGGAAACACCATATATTTT. As protein: CASSVANPGSGNTIYF.

This clonotype was seen a few times. J is TRBJ1-5 and V is TRBV3-1, with a possible D match to TRBD1 (5 bases). Germline loops: CDR1 LGHDT, CDR2 YNNKEL (reference sequence). Trimming pared 0 bases from V and 4 bases from J, leaving 10 bases between. The CDR3 contains 15 residues. The CDR3 sequence is CASSQEGTANQPQHF. CDR3 DNA sequence: TGTGCCAGCAGCCAAGAGGGGACGGCGAATCAGCCCCAGCATTTT.

V is TRBV29-1 and J is TRBJ2-7; 9 nucleotides line up with TRBD1. From germline, CDR1 is SQVTM and CDR2 ANQGSEA. The CDR3 is 13 amino acids. J was trimmed by 5 bases and V by 3 bases; bases with no gene match: 5. This chain's CDR3 is CSVDRTGDNEQYF. CDR3 sequence (DNA): TGCAGCGTTGACCGGACAGGGGACAACGAGCAGTACTTC.

V usage is TRBV20-1 and J usage is TRBJ2-4, with D perhaps matching TRBD2 (6 bases). The V gene's germline CDR1 is DFQATT and CDR2 SNEGSKA (reference sequence). V lost 0 bases to trimming and J lost 3 bases, with 12 bases between them. The CDR3 runs to 15 residues. CDR3 region: CSARDRGDFKNIQYF. The CDR3 DNA reads TGCAGTGCTAGAGATCGTGGGGACTTCAAAAACATTCAGTACTTC.

There are a few counts of this clonotype. The V gene is TRBV7-9, the J gene TRBJ2-1; weak D call: TRBD2 (6 bases). The CDR3 loop spans 13 amino acids. Trimming cost V 3 bases and J 8 bases, with 11 bases left between them. Germline CDR1 is SEHNR and CDR2 is FQNEAQ (reference sequence). CDR3 amino acids: CASSLRGVDEQFF. As DNA, the CDR3 is TGTGCCAGCAGCTTGCGGGGTGTGGATGAGCAGTTCTTC.

The V and J genes are TRBV6-4 and TRBJ2-3, with TRBD2 as a possible D gene (6 bases). Germline V gene data show CDR1 as MRHNA and CDR2 as SNTAGT. The ends were cut back, 4 bases at V and 1 base at J, with 9 bases in the middle. This CDR3 is 14 amino acids long. The CDR3, as DNA: TGTGCCAGCAGTGCGGGGGTCGGCACAGATACGCAGTATTTT. It is translated as CASSAGVGTDTQYF.

There are many counts of this clonotype. This sequence joins TRBV5-1 and TRBJ2-7; TRBD2 matches at 7 bases. CDR1 is SGHRS, CDR2 YFSETQ, per germline. The CDR3 spans 15 residues. V shed 2 bases, J shed 3 bases, and the junction held 8 bases outside the gene matches. CDR3 nucleotides: TGCGCCAGCAGCTTTACGGGACTACGAAGCTACGAGCAGTACTTC. Protein: CASSFTGLRSYEQYF.

This clonotype was observed many times. The genes are TRBV7-2 and TRBJ2-3, with unresolved D. The CDR3 contains 13 residues. Germline V gene sequence: CDR1 SGHTA, CDR2 FQGNSA. V gave up 0 bases and J gave up 8 bases, with 9 bases separating them. The DNA of the CDR3 is TGTGCCAGCAGCTTAGCTTCCCTGGGTACGCAGTATTTT. Encoded protein: CASSLASLGTQYF.

This chain uses TRBV12-3 or TRBV12-4 with TRBJ1-5; D remains unclear. Deletions cut 0 bases from V and 4 bases from J, with 7 bases between. This CDR3 spans 14 amino acids. The CDR3 bases are TGTGCCAGCAGTTTAGCGGCGGCAAATCAGCCCCAGCATTTT. This codes for CASSLAAANQPQHF.

This rearrangement joins TRBV6-2 or TRBV6-3 to TRBJ2-6; the match to TRBD2 covers 9 bases. Trimming cost V 0 bases and J 0 bases; bases outside gene matches: 12. The germline V gene has CDR1 MNHEY and CDR2 SVGEGT. This CDR3 is built from 21 residues. This CDR3 reads CASSYSSLAGRKDSGANVLTF. CDR3 bases: TGTGCCAGCAGTTACTCGAGCCTAGCGGGGCGAAAAGACTCTGGGGCCAACGTCCTGACTTTC.

The CDR3 region has the DNA TGTGCCAGTAGTCTACAGGGGCGGAGGTGGCATGGCAATCAGCCCCAGCATTTT. Its translation: CASSLQGRRWHGNQPQHF. The gene calls are TRBV19 and TRBJ1-5, with 7 bases lining up with TRBD1. The CDR3 has 18 amino acids. V lost 5 bases and J lost 2; bases outside the gene matches: 15. CDR1 is LNHDA, CDR2 SQIVND, per germline (reference sequence).

The chain uses TRBV28 and TRBJ2-1; 14 bases agree with TRBD2. The CDR3 contains 17 residues. CDR1 is MDHEN, CDR2 SYDVKM, per germline. The V and J ends lost 4 bases and 4 bases, in that order; junction bases with no gene match: 6. This CDR3 is CASSSPRLAGGYNEQFF. The CDR3 DNA reads as TGTGCCAGCAGTTCACCCCGACTAGCGGGGGGGTACAATGAGCAGTTCTTC.

Ten or more counts support this clonotype. This rearrangement joins TRBV12-3 or TRBV12-4 to TRBJ1-3; D gene unclear. Deletions cut 1 base from V and 0 bases from J, with 13 bases between. CDR3 size: 17 residues. CDR3 coding DNA: TGTGCCAGCAGTTTAGGGGGTCACCTGTTCTCTGGAAACACCATATATTTT. As protein: CASSLGGHLFSGNTIYF.

This clonotype was observed a handful of times. Since a much larger clone is just one base distant, this may be a read error. The rearrangement joins TRBV4-2 to TRBJ1-1; D gene ambiguous. The CDR3 is made up of 12 amino acids. The V gene lost 1 base and the J gene lost 4 bases, with 4 bases spanning the gap. Germline assignment: CDR1 LGHNA and CDR2 YNFKEQ. The CDR3 DNA reads as TGTGCCAGCAGCCAAGGGATCACTGAAGCTTTCTTT. Protein sequence: CASSQGITEAFF.

This clonotype was recorded a few times. The chain has TRBV7-2 and TRBJ2-3; D is possibly TRBD2 (6 bases). Germline assignment: CDR1 SGHTA and CDR2 FQGNSA. Trimming took 2 bases from V and 6 from J, leaving 12 bases between them. There are 14 residues in the CDR3. In nucleotides, the CDR3 is TGTGCCAGCAGCTTAAATGCGGGGCCGGATACGCAGTATTTT. Translated, it gives CASSLNAGPDTQYF.

This clonotype was seen more than once but under ten times. The chain carries TRBV29-1 and TRBJ2-7; TRBD1 aligns across 8 bases. V shed 5 bases and J 3 bases; nucleotides not matched to a gene: 6. This CDR3 spans 13 amino acids. In germline, CDR1 is SQVTM, CDR2 ANQGSEA. As DNA, the CDR3 is TGCAGCGTTTCGACAGGGGAAATCTACGAGCAGTACTTC. Protein sequence: CSVSTGEIYEQYF.

This chain connects TRBV18 to TRBJ2-7, with 10 bases matching TRBD2. Germline V gene sequence: CDR1 KGHSH, CDR2 LQKENI. Losses at the gene ends were 1 base for V and 6 bases for J; bases not matched to a gene: 12. CDR3 length: 17 residues. The CDR3 loop reads CASSPRALAGKSGEQYF. CDR3 coding DNA: TGTGCCAGCTCACCACGAGCACTAGCGGGGAAGTCGGGCGAGCAGTACTTC.

The gene calls are TRBV18 and TRBJ2-3, with TRBD2 matching 8 bases. CDR1 is KGHSH and CDR2 is LQKENI in the germline V gene. The length of the CDR3 is 16 residues. J lost 0 bases, V lost 6 bases, and 8 bases had no gene match. In DNA, the CDR3 is TGTGCCAGCTCGTGGAGAGCGGGGGCTAGCACAGATACGCAGTATTTT. It encodes CASSWRAGASTDTQYF. The whole variable domain, filled in from reference TRBV18 and TRBJ2-3, reads NAGVMQNPRHLVRRRGQEARLRCSPMKGHSHVYWYRQLPEEGLKFMVYLQKENIIDESGMPKERFSAEFPKEGPSILRIQQVVRGDSAAYFCASSWRAGASTDTQYFGPGTRLTVL.

This clonotype has just a few counts. The chain uses TRBV19 and TRBJ1-1; perhaps TRBD1 as D (5 bases). Germline lookup yields CDR1 LNHDA and CDR2 SQIVND (reference sequence). This CDR3 is built from 12 residues. Deletions cut 8 bases from V and 9 bases from J, with 16 bases between. CDR3 loop: CASQSGGEKAFF. The CDR3 DNA sequence: TGTGCCAGTCAATCCGGAGGGGAAAAAGCTTTCTTT.